This T cell receptor (beta chain) originates from a study of T cell repertoires in cytomegalovirus infection (dated by TCRdb to about 2019). For the wider study: The HLA type of each donor mattered for the analysis, because public TCR beta signatures pointed to carriage of CMV infection along with the matching HLA type.

Relative to germline, V is 11 bases shorter and J is 8 bases shorter, with 10 bases between their ends. CDR3 length: 10 amino acids, cysteine to phenylalanine. Kept here is only the CDR3 DNA, which spans 30 bases and is read in frame from base 1. The germline V gene (reference sequence) gives CDR1 as SEHNR and CDR2 as FQNEAQ. Overall results and qualifications from the work: The ex vivo response was dominated by HLA-C-restricted CMV-specific TCR beta clonotypes, and the single most frequent clonotype in two of eight donors was supplied by these HLA-C-restricted clonotypes. Carriers of CMV infection plus the relevant HLA type were discriminated by the cumulative frequency of public TCR beta family members in the study cohort and in an independent approximately 360-donor cohort.

The instrument given in TCRdb is Illumina HiSeq 1500. The public reads were quality trimmed at Q25 with fastp and then assembled into clones with MiXCR by TCRdb, keeping productive beta chains. Rows with a matching CDR3 protein are joined into one entry that keeps the most common DNA and genes. The sample table holds approximately 490,000 distinct CDR3 sequences, of which roughly 10% were seen once. The top ten clones comprise around 9.6% of the sample. This clonotype was seen at least ten times. Its specific antigen is unknown. No clone much larger than this one lies a single base away; base qualities are absent.

The chain is made from TRBV7-9 and TRBJ2-1; the D match is possibly TRBD1 or TRBD2, with 6 bases aligned in each. This receptor was identified in a human donor in good health (CMV status not recorded). Some clones in this sample may be carry-over from other donors' samples. Specimen: PBMCs. This receptor carries the CDR3 CALGGHEQFF. Read as DNA, the sequence is TGTGCCTTAGGGGGGCATGAGCAGTTCTTC. The full variable domain, with segments outside the CDR3 supplied by the reference TRBV7-9 and TRBJ2-1 proteins, appears as DTGVSQNPRHKITKRGQNVTFRCDPISEHNRLYWYRQTLGQGPEFLTYFQNEAQLEKSRLLSDRFSAERPKGSFSTLEIQRTEQGDSAMYLCALGGHEQFFGPGTRLTVL.